The clone carrying this T cell receptor (beta chain) has a count of ten or more. The antigen remains undetermined. The sample belongs to a study of identical twins. The study, taken as a whole, reports: Models predicted too little out-of-frame TCR alpha sharing in monozygotic twins.

Each CDR3 protein is one row after TCRdb ran MiXCR on the 5' RACE reads. Of about 160,000 distinct CDR3 sequences in the sample, approximately 3.5% were seen once. The sequence was obtained from a man younger than 35 in good health. The sequenced sample was memory T cells sorted from blood.

CDR3 sequence reads: CATSGDISYNEQFF. DNA for the CDR3: TGTGCCACCAGCGGGGACATCTCCTACAATGAGCAGTTCTTC. This chain joins TRBV15 and TRBJ2-1, with D possibly being TRBD1 (6 bases). Germline loops: CDR1 LNHNV, CDR2 YYDKDF (reference sequence). The CDR3 sequence is 14 residues long. V was cut by 5 bases and J by 0 bases, with 8 bases left in between.